Listed below are T cell receptor beta chains from one sample, sequenced in a study of Ad26.COV2.S vaccination and SARS-CoV-2 variants. Repertoires were generated with immunoSEQ multiplex PCR, while TCRdb's copy carries only in-frame clones and drops some. Found here are 100,000 or so clones, 80% of them singletons; the top ten hold about 18%. The sequencing used peripheral blood, collected after recovery from COVID-19. These TCRs come from a human donor who had recovered from COVID-19. The CDR3 runs from the conserved cysteine through the conserved F or W. The order of the fields is J gene, V gene, D gene, clone size, CDR3 DNA, CDR3 protein. A D gene is named only where the DNA matches it firmly. Expanded clones are given a class, and other clones once, few, many or no size at all.

TRBJ2-7 TRBV9 TRBD2 NA TGTGCCAGCAGCGCCGCGGGGGGAGGGTACGAGCAGTACTTC CASSAAGGGYEQYF
TRBJ1-1 TRBV3-1/TRBV3-2 NA NA TGTGCCAGCAGCCAAGAGCTAGGTGTCAAGAACACTGAAGCTTTCTTT CASSQELGVKNTEAFF
TRBJ2-5 TRBV30 NA NA TGTGCCTGGAGTCCCTCTAGCGTCCGGGAGACCCAGTACTTC CAWSPSSVRETQYF
TRBJ2-2 TRBV20-1 NA few TGCAGTGCTAGTTGGGACTACACCGGGGAGCTGTTTTTT CSASWDYTGELFF
TRBJ1-2 TRBV6-5 NA NA TGTGCCAGCAATAAAGGCTCAGGACAGCTATATGGCTACACCTTC CASNKGSGQLYGYTF
TRBJ2-3 TRBV13 NA few TGTGCCACCTCGACCGGGAATGGGGCAGATACGCAGTATTTT CATSTGNGADTQYF
TRBJ1-5 TRBV2 NA NA TGTGCCAGCAAAGGACAGTATAGCAATCAGCCCCAGCATTTT CASKGQYSNQPQHF
TRBJ2-1 TRBV3-1/TRBV3-2 NA NA TGTGCCAGCAGCCAAGATCTAACGGGGGTGGTCTACAATGAGCAGTTCTTC CASSQDLTGVVYNEQFF
TRBJ2-1 TRBV29-1 TRBD2 NA TGCAGCGTTGAAGATGGGACTAGCGGGGGGGCTTGGAAAAATGAGCAGTTCTTC CSVEDGTSGGAWKNEQFF
TRBJ1-1 TRBV4-2 TRBD1 NA TGTGCCAGCAGCCAAACCCAGGTGGGACAGGGGAACACTGAAGCTTTCTTT CASSQTQVGQGNTEAFF
TRBJ2-3 TRBV5-4 NA once TGTGCCAGCAGAATGATTGGAGATACGCAGTATTTT CASRMIGDTQYF
TRBJ2-3 TRBV7-9 NA NA TGTGCCAGCAGCTTTGGGACACCCACAGATACGCAGTATTTT CASSFGTPTDTQYF
TRBJ2-7 TRBV29-1 NA once TGCAGCGTTGAAGGGACCACCGAGCAGTACTTC CSVEGTTEQYF
TRBJ2-1 TRBV29-1 NA NA TGCAGCGGCTCCGGGACTTCTTTTAATGAGCAGTTCTTC CSGSGTSFNEQFF
TRBJ2-1 TRBV12-3/TRBV12-4 NA once TGTGCCAGCAACGTGAATCACAATGAGCAGTTCTTC CASNVNHNEQFF
TRBJ2-2 TRBV28 NA many TGTGCCAGCAGTTTGTACAGGTTAAACACCGGGGAGCTGTTTTTT CASSLYRLNTGELFF
TRBJ1-4 TRBV3-1/TRBV3-2 TRBD1 NA TGTGCCAGCAGCCAAGCGGGACAGGGGGTGGAAAAACTGTTTTTT CASSQAGQGVEKLFF
TRBJ2-7 TRBV7-8 NA NA TGTGCCAGCAGCCCGAGACATGACGAGCAGTACTTC CASSPRHDEQYF
TRBJ2-7 TRBV2 NA NA TGTGCCAGCAAAGAGGGGAACTCCTACGAGCAGTACTTC CASKEGNSYEQYF
TRBJ1-2 TRBV29-1 NA NA TGCAGCGTTGAGATGGGGGGCGACGGCTACACCTTC CSVEMGGDGYTF
TRBJ2-2 TRBV19 NA NA TGTGCCAGTAGAAAGCAGTCCACCGGGGAGCTGTTTTTT CASRKQSTGELFF
TRBJ2-5 TRBV5-6 TRBD2 NA TGTGCCAGCAGAAACAAACCAGCGGGGGAGGAGACCCAGTACTTC CASRNKPAGEETQYF
TRBJ1-1 TRBV11-2 TRBD1 NA TGTGCCAGCAGCTTACTCACAGGGGAATTCACTGAAGCTTTCTTT CASSLLTGEFTEAFF
TRBJ1-6 TRBV6-4 TRBD1 many TGTGCCAGCAGTCCCGGGACAGGGTTGGATCCCCTCCACTTT CASSPGTGLDPLHF
TRBJ2-3 TRBV29-1 TRBD1 NA TGCAGCGGCACAGGGGTAGCACGGGATACGCAGTATTTT CSGTGVARDTQYF
TRBJ2-7 TRBV3-1/TRBV3-2 TRBD1 NA TGTGCCAGCAGCCCACGGACAGGTTACTCCTACGAGCAGTACTTC CASSPRTGYSYEQYF
TRBJ1-5 TRBV28 TRBD1 once TGTGCCAGCAGAAGTTCTGACCGGACAGGGAGCAATCAGCCCCAGCATTTT CASRSSDRTGSNQPQHF
TRBJ2-2 TRBV6-2/TRBV6-3 NA once TGTGCCAGCAGTTACATCTCCGGGGCGGGCGTGGACACCGGGGAGCTGTTTTTT CASSYISGAGVDTGELFF
TRBJ2-1 TRBV7-2 TRBD2 once TGTGCCAGCAGCTTAGTCCCTAGCGGGGGCTACAATGAGCAGTTCTTC CASSLVPSGGYNEQFF
TRBJ2-7 TRBV19 NA NA TGTGCCAGTAGTATCTACGGGCGCGAGCAGTACTTC CASSIYGREQYF
TRBJ1-2 TRBV27 NA NA TGTGCCAGCCGCAGGGAGGACTATGGCTACACCTTC CASRREDYGYTF
TRBJ2-2 TRBV3-1/TRBV3-2 NA NA TGTGCCAGCAGCCAAGCTGTAGGGGTCGGGGAGCTGTTTTTT CASSQAVGVGELFF
TRBJ2-5 TRBV11-2 TRBD1 NA TGTGCCACTTCATTTCCGGGACAGATGGGAGAGACCCAGTACTTC CATSFPGQMGETQYF
TRBJ2-6 TRBV24-1 NA NA TGTGCCACCGGTGGGGCTGGGGCCAACGTCCTGACTTTC CATGGAGANVLTF
TRBJ1-5 TRBV5-5 NA NA TGTGCCAGCAGCTTGGGAAGCTCCTATAGCAATCAGCCCCAGCATTTT CASSLGSSYSNQPQHF
TRBJ1-5 TRBV2 TRBD1 NA TGTGCCAGCACTCTGGACAGGGAGAGAGGTCAGCCCCAGCATTTT CASTLDRERGQPQHF
TRBJ2-1 TRBV4-1 NA NA TGCGCCAGCAGCCTCCCCGAGGGGGATGAGCAGTTCTTC CASSLPEGDEQFF
TRBJ2-7 TRBV5-6 NA NA TGTGCCAGCAGCTTGGGAGTTTCGGACGAGCAGTACTTC CASSLGVSDEQYF
TRBJ1-1 TRBV19 TRBD1 NA TGTGCCAGTAGTCCCGGGACAGGGAACACTGAAGCTTTCTTT CASSPGTGNTEAFF
TRBJ2-2 TRBV2 TRBD1 few TGTGCCAGCAGTGCGAAGAAGGGGGCTACGAACACCGGGGAGCTGTTTTTT CASSAKKGATNTGELFF
TRBJ2-7 TRBV7-9 NA few TGTGCCAGCAGCCTTGCTGGGTCCTACGAGCAGTACTTC CASSLAGSYEQYF
TRBJ1-2 TRBV10-3 NA NA TGTGCCATAGGGACGGGGAACTATGGCTACACCTTC CAIGTGNYGYTF
TRBJ1-2 TRBV7-2 NA NA TGTGCCAGCAGCTTAGCGCGTCGGGGGAATAACTATGGCTACACCTTC CASSLARRGNNYGYTF
TRBJ2-7 TRBV5-6 NA NA TGTGCCAGCAGCTATTACGACAGCTCCTACGAGCAGTACTTC CASSYYDSSYEQYF
TRBJ1-1 TRBV28 NA once TGTGCCAGCAGTTTATACAGGGTGGGAATCCCTAGATTAGCTTTCTTT CASSLYRVGIPRLAFF
TRBJ1-1 TRBV11-3 NA NA TGTGCCAGCAGCCTGGGGTCAGATGAAGCTTTCTTT CASSLGSDEAFF
TRBJ1-6 TRBV12-3/TRBV12-4 NA few TGTGCCAGCAGTTTATTGGACTCACCCCTCCACTTT CASSLLDSPLHF
TRBJ1-6 TRBV5-5 NA once TGTGCCAGCAGGGCCGAGGGGAATTCACCCCTCCACTTT CASRAEGNSPLHF
TRBJ2-1 TRBV7-9 NA NA TGTGCCAGCAGCCCCAGGTTGGGGACCTACAATGAGCAGTTCTTC CASSPRLGTYNEQFF
TRBJ1-3 TRBV28 NA NA TGTGCCAGCAGTTTACCCGAGATGATGAGCTCTGGAAACACCATATATTTT CASSLPEMMSSGNTIYF
TRBJ2-3 TRBV2 TRBD1 few TGTGCCAGCAAGGACAGGATTGGCACAGATACGCAGTATTTT CASKDRIGTDTQYF
TRBJ2-1 TRBV24-1 TRBD1 NA TGTGCCACCAGTGATCACCAGACAGGGATCAATGAGCAGTTCTTC CATSDHQTGINEQFF
TRBJ1-4 TRBV14 NA NA TGTGCCAGCAGCCAAGACACGATGATCGGTGAAAAACTGTTTTTT CASSQDTMIGEKLFF